Included here is one T cell receptor (beta chain) sequence, with context. Its specificity is unknown. This sample is drawn from a study of cytomegalovirus exposure and HLA in healthy donors. General study points: Indistinguishability led to the exclusion of some V segments, TRBV6-2 and TRBV6-3 included.

Germline lookup yields CDR1 LGHNA and CDR2 YNFKEQ. The length of the CDR3 is 16 residues. Trimming shortened V by 0 bases and J by 1 base, and 12 bases separated the two germline ends. There were likely unrecorded immune exposures, though donors were nominally healthy when sampled. PCR employed 60 Vbeta and 13 Jbeta primers. Only in-frame clones appear in the TCRdb table, and some are missing; sequencing was by immunoSEQ multiplex PCR. The sample has tens of thousands of clones; the top ten hold more than 8%. The receptor was derived from a male donor in good health and CMV-seronegative. The sample comprised PBMCs. This chain joins TRBV4-2 and TRBJ2-5; perhaps TRBD2 as D (5 bases). The CDR3 loop is CASSQDRGPLQETQYF. The CDR3 DNA reads TGTGCCAGCAGCCAAGATCGAGGGCCGCTCCAAGAGACCCAGTACTTC.